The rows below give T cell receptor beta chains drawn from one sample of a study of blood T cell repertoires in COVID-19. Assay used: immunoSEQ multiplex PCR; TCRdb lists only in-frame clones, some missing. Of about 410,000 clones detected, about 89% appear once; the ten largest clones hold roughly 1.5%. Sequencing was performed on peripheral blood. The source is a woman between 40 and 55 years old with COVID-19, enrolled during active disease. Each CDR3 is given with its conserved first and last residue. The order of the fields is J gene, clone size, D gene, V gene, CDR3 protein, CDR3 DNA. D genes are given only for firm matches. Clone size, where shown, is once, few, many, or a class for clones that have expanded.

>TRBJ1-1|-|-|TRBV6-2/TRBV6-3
CASSWDFRGTEAFF
TGTGCCAGCAGTTGGGATTTTAGGGGCACTGAAGCTTTCTTT
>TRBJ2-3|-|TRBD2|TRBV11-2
CASRKRESGTDTQYF
TGTGCCAGCAGGAAGCGGGAAAGTGGCACAGATACGCAGTATTTT
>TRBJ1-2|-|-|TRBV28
CASSLRGSGTYGYTF
TGTGCCAGCAGCTTAAGGGGGTCAGGGACCTATGGCTACACCTTC
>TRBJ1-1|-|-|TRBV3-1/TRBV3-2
CASSQVSVNTEAFF
TGTGCCAGCAGCCAAGTGTCAGTGAACACTGAAGCTTTCTTT
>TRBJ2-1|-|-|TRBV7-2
CASSRAGDEQFF
TGTGCCAGCAGCCGTGCCGGGGATGAGCAGTTCTTC
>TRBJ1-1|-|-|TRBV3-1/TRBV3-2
CASSQDGTRGAFF
TGTGCCAGCAGCCAAGATGGCACTAGAGGCGCTTTCTTT
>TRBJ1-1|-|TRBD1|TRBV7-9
CASSPGQVGRTEAFF
TGTGCCAGCAGCCCGGGACAGGTTGGGCGCACTGAAGCTTTCTTT
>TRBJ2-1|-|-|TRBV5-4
CASSTLSSYNEQFF
TGTGCCAGCAGCACCCTGAGCTCCTACAATGAGCAGTTCTTC
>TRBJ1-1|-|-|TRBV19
CASSDGQLNTEAFF
TGTGCCAGTAGCGACGGACAGCTGAACACTGAAGCTTTCTTT
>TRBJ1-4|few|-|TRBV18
CASSLIQGPNEKLFF
TGTGCCAGCTCACTTATACAGGGTCCGAATGAAAAACTGTTTTTT
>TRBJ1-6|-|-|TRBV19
CASNKPGVGANSPLHF
TGTGCCAGTAACAAACCGGGTGTCGGAGCTAATTCACCCCTCCACTTT
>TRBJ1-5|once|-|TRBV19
CASSMRVNQPQHF
TGTGCCAGTAGTATGAGAGTCAATCAGCCCCAGCATTTT
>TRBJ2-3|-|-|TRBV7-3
CASSPLGQGLSDTQYF
TGTGCCAGCAGCCCCCTCGGCCAGGGGTTATCGGATACGCAGTATTTT
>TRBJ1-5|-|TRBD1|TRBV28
CAIVRDRGYQPQHF
TGTGCCATTGTCCGGGACAGGGGTTATCAGCCCCAGCATTTT
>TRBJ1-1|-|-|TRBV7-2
CASSLDTTYTEAFF
TGTGCCAGCAGCTTAGACACTACCTACACTGAAGCTTTCTTT
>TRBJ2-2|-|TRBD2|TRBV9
CASSQRLAGGGLTGELFF
TGTGCCAGCAGCCAACGACTAGCGGGGGGTGGGTTAACCGGGGAGCTGTTTTTT
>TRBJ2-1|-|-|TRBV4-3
CASSQQRRVGNEQFF
TGCGCCAGCAGCCAGCAGAGGCGGGTGGGCAATGAGCAGTTCTTC
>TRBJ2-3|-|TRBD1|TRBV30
CAWSRTGVIKDTQYF
TGTGCCTGGAGTAGAACAGGGGTAATTAAAGATACGCAGTATTTT
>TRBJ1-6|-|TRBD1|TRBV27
CASSPGTGPSPLHF
TGTGCCAGCAGCCCCGGGACAGGGCCCTCACCCCTCCACTTT
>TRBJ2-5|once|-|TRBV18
CASSPSSQVGQERTQYF
TGTGCCAGCTCACCTTCCTCTCAGGTAGGACAAGAAAGGACCCAGTACTTC